The 28 T cell receptor beta chains below come from one sample, sequenced in a study of blood T cell repertoires in COVID-19. TCRdb's table, derived via immunoSEQ multiplex PCR, lists solely in-frame clones and lacks some. This table holds fewer than 65,000 clones, 80% to 90% found once. Sequences were obtained from peripheral blood. The receptors here all came from a woman aged 60 to 75 with COVID-19, enrolled during active disease.

The chain joins TRBV9 to TRBJ1-5; D uncertain. The CDR3 consists of 13 residues. Between the trimmed V and J ends, which lost 4 bases and 2 bases, there was a span of 7 bases. Germline CDR1 SGDLS, CDR2 YYNGEE. The CDR3 reads CASSPVGNQPQHF. DNA of the CDR3: TGTGCCAGCAGCCCCGTTGGCAATCAGCCCCAGCATTTT. Filled out from reference TRBV9 and TRBJ1-5, the complete variable domain reads DSGVTQTPKHLITATGQRVTLRCSPRSGDLSVYWYQQSLDQGLQFLIQYYNGEERAKGNILERFSAQQFPDLHSELNLSSLELGDSALYFCASSPVGNQPQHFGDGTRLSIL.

This clone was counted a single time. V and J are TRBV7-9 and TRBJ2-6; TRBD2 aligns across 8 bases. V gave up 11 bases and J gave up 0 bases; unmatched junction bases: 9. The CDR3 contains 16 residues. Germline lookup yields CDR1 SEHNR and CDR2 FQNEAQ (reference sequence). The CDR3 loop reads CARREVLSSGANVLTF. The CDR3 DNA is TGTGCCCGGCGGGAGGTGCTAAGCTCTGGGGCCAACGTCCTGACTTTC.

V usage is TRBV4-3 and J usage is TRBJ2-4; 13 nucleotides line up with TRBD2. V shed 0 bases and J 8 bases; nucleotides not matched to a gene: 7. Germline V gene sequence: CDR1 LGHNA, CDR2 YSLEER. CDR3 length equals 17 residues. In nucleotides, the CDR3 is TGCGCCAGCAGCCAAGAACTAGCGGGAGGGCCGCTTGACATTCAGTACTTC. This gives the protein CASSQELAGGPLDIQYF.

This clone has just one count. The genes are TRBV9 and TRBJ2-1; 10 nucleotides line up with TRBD2. With 4 bases clipped from V and 2 bases from J, the junction kept 12 bases outside the gene matches. CDR1 is SGDLS, CDR2 YYNGEE, per germline. The CDR3 has 18 residues. CDR3 in amino acids: CASSPSWTSGHPYNEQFF. In nucleotides, the CDR3 is TGTGCCAGCAGCCCATCCTGGACTAGCGGCCATCCCTACAATGAGCAGTTCTTC.

The V and J genes are TRBV7-9 and TRBJ1-4; no clear D. V was cut by 0 bases and J by 8 bases, with 16 bases left in between. This CDR3 comprises 16 residues. Germline CDR1 is SEHNR and CDR2 is FQNEAQ (reference sequence). Written as DNA, the CDR3 is TGTGCCAGCAGCTTAGCGCTGGGGAGATTTGAGGAAAAACTGTTTTTT. Translation gives CASSLALGRFEEKLFF.

The chain carries TRBV30 and TRBJ1-1; TRBD1 agrees at 7 bases. The CDR3 sequence is 16 residues long. Germline CDR1 reads GTSNPN; CDR2 reads SVGIG (reference sequence). J was trimmed by 0 bases and V by 4 bases; bases with no gene match: 11. CDR3 region: CAWTRQGRYMNTEAFF. The CDR3 DNA follows: TGTGCCTGGACTCGACAGGGCAGGTATATGAACACTGAAGCTTTCTTT. Filled out from reference TRBV30 and TRBJ1-1, the complete variable domain reads SQTIHQWPATLVQPVGSPLSLECTVEGTSNPNLYWYRQAAGRGLQLLFYSVGIGQISSEVPQNLSASRPQDRQFILSSKKLLLSDSGFYLCAWTRQGRYMNTEAFFGQGTRLTVV.

This chain connects TRBV15 to TRBJ2-3; 7 bases fit TRBD2. The V and J ends lost 0 bases and 4 bases, in that order; junction bases with no gene match: 16. The CDR3 consists of 19 residues. CDR1 LNHNV and CDR2 YYDKDF come from the germline V gene (reference sequence). Here the CDR3 DNA reads TGTGCCACCAGCAGAGATCCCCTAGCGGCCCATTCTGCCCCAGATACGCAGTATTTT. Translating it yields CATSRDPLAAHSAPDTQYF.

The chain is built from TRBV4-2 and TRBJ1-2; D gene ambiguous. V dropped 5 bases and J dropped 5 bases, with 9 bases sitting between them. CDR3 length: 12 residues. The germline gives CDR1 LGHNA, CDR2 YNFKEQ. CDR3: CASSGWEYGYTF. CDR3 DNA sequence: TGTGCCAGCAGCGGGTGGGAGTATGGCTACACCTTC.

The CDR3 sequence: CASTRDSVKQYF. The CDR3 DNA reads TGTGCCAGCACACGGGACAGCGTAAAGCAGTACTTC. The gene calls are TRBV7-9 and TRBJ2-7, with 7 bases matching TRBD1. This CDR3 is built from 12 residues. The J segment lost 8 bases and the V segment lost 7 bases, leaving 8 bases of the junction unmatched. Germline-derived CDR1 and CDR2 are SEHNR and FQNEAQ (reference sequence).

V is TRBV18 and J is TRBJ1-1, with 7 bases identical to TRBD1. J lost 4 bases, V lost 3 bases, and 5 bases had no gene match. The CDR3 runs to 14 residues. From germline, CDR1 is KGHSH and CDR2 LQKENI. This CDR3 is CASSPLDRATEAFF. Written as DNA, the CDR3 is TGTGCCAGCTCACCTCTTGACAGGGCCACTGAAGCTTTCTTT. The full variable domain, its missing parts supplied by reference TRBV18 and TRBJ1-1, is NAGVMQNPRHLVRRRGQEARLRCSPMKGHSHVYWYRQLPEEGLKFMVYLQKENIIDESGMPKERFSAEFPKEGPSILRIQQVVRGDSAAYFCASSPLDRATEAFFGQGTRLTVV.

The CDR3 DNA sequence: TGTGCCAGCAGCTTAGAAGTACGGTTCCCCGGGGCCAACGTCCTGACTTTC. This encodes CASSLEVRFPGANVLTF. The genes are TRBV7-2 and TRBJ2-6; D is uncertain. This CDR3 comprises 17 residues. Between the trimmed V and J ends, which lost 1 base and 4 bases, there was a span of 14 bases. The germline gives CDR1 SGHTA, CDR2 FQGNSA.

V gene TRBV7-9 combines with J gene TRBJ1-6; TRBD1 might be the D (6 bases). The CDR3 loop spans 13 amino acids. Trimming cost V 6 bases and J 7 bases, with 10 bases left between them. Germline CDR1 and CDR2: SEHNR and FQNEAQ (reference sequence). CDR3 in amino acids: CASRTGGNSPLHF. The CDR3 nucleotides are TGTGCCAGCAGGACAGGCGGGAATTCACCCCTCCACTTT.

CDR3 amino acids: CSATLETQYF. As DNA, the CDR3 is TGCAGTGCTACCCTCGAGACCCAGTACTTC. This chain connects TRBV20-1 to TRBJ2-5; D call uncertain. The V gene's germline CDR1 is DFQATT and CDR2 SNEGSKA (reference sequence). The CDR3 is made up of 10 amino acids. V shed 4 bases and J shed 5 bases, with 5 bases lying between them.

This clone showed up just a few times. The chain joins TRBV11-3 to TRBJ1-2; 10 bases agree with TRBD1. The CDR3 length is 14 residues. The germline V gene encodes CDR1 SGHNT and CDR2 YENEEA. J was trimmed by 2 bases and V by 6 bases; bases with no gene match: 3. CDR3 nucleotide sequence: TGTGCCAGCAGAAGGACAGGGGGGAACTATGGCTACACCTTC. This encodes CASRRTGGNYGYTF.

The rearrangement joins TRBV19 to TRBJ1-2, with D uncertain. This CDR3 comprises 11 residues. Trimming took off 4 bases at V and 4 bases at J, with 4 bases between the two ends. Germline values: CDR1 LNHDA, CDR2 SQIVND (reference sequence). The CDR3 bases are TGTGCCAGTAGTACTCTCTATGGCTACACCTTC. Its translation is CASSTLYGYTF.

The rearrangement joins TRBV27 to TRBJ1-3; D is unresolved. V gave up 6 bases and J gave up 0 bases, with 15 bases separating them. Germline-derived CDR1 and CDR2 are MNHEY and SMNVEV (reference sequence). This CDR3 has 16 residues. The CDR3 here is CASRTTRLSSGNTIYF. The DNA of the CDR3 is TGTGCCAGCAGGACAACCCGACTAAGCTCTGGAAACACCATATATTTT.

J is TRBJ2-7 and V is TRBV6-5; TRBD2 is a possible D gene (6 bases). V was pared by 8 bases and J by 6 bases, with 20 bases between. This CDR3 has 14 residues. Germline V CDR1 and CDR2: MNHEY, SVGAGI. The CDR3 loop is CASPGRGLGGEQYF. CDR3 DNA: TGTGCCAGCCCTGGAAGGGGTTTGGGGGGCGAGCAGTACTTC.

This clone was seen only once. The rearrangement links TRBV12-3 or TRBV12-4 to TRBJ1-1; D is ambiguous. V lost 2 bases, J lost 1 base, and 5 bases lay in between. The CDR3 is made up of 13 amino acids. CDR3 protein: CASSLTGNTEAFF. CDR3 nucleotide sequence: TGTGCCAGCAGTTTAACTGGGAACACTGAAGCTTTCTTT.

The gene calls are TRBV11-2 and TRBJ2-5, with 7 bases matching TRBD2. The junction had 0 bases not matched to a gene; V was cut back by 4 bases and J by 4 bases. Germline loops: CDR1 SGHAT, CDR2 FQNNGV. The CDR3 extends over 12 amino acids. The CDR3 here is CASSSSGETQYF. CDR3 DNA: TGTGCCAGCAGCTCTAGCGGAGAGACCCAGTACTTC.

V usage is TRBV12-3 or TRBV12-4 and J usage is TRBJ1-3; D might be TRBD1 (6 bases). The CDR3 runs to 13 residues. V was clipped by 6 bases and J by 5 bases, with 11 bases between them. For the CDR3, the DNA is TGTGCCAGCAGGAATCAGGGGCGAAACACCATATATTTT. This codes for CASRNQGRNTIYF.

The chain links TRBV18 to TRBJ1-1; maybe TRBD1 (5 bases). Germline CDR1 KGHSH, CDR2 LQKENI. Trimming left V 5 bases short and J 4 bases short, with 14 bases between. The CDR3 covers 14 residues. In DNA, the CDR3 is TGTGCCAGCTCAGGGACGGTGGGGGGCACTGAAGCTTTCTTT. Encoded protein: CASSGTVGGTEAFF.

The chain uses TRBV18 and TRBJ1-3; D not resolved. V was clipped by 3 bases and J by 0 bases, with 12 bases between them. The CDR3 spans 16 residues. Per the germline V gene, CDR1 is KGHSH and CDR2 is LQKENI. The CDR3 here is CASSPSAGRSGNTIYF. The CDR3 bases are TGTGCCAGCTCACCTAGTGCAGGCCGCTCTGGAAACACCATATATTTT.

V is TRBV5-5 and J is TRBJ2-1, with D perhaps TRBD1 (6 bases). Per the germline V gene, CDR1 is SGHKS and CDR2 is YYEKEE (reference sequence). The CDR3 totals 15 residues. Between the trimmed V and J ends, which lost 4 bases and 12 bases, there was a span of 23 bases. The CDR3 region has the DNA TGTGCCAGCAGCGCCTACAGGGAAGGCGGGCAAGGGCAGTTCTTC. As protein: CASSAYREGGQGQFF.

The genes are TRBV28 and TRBJ1-2, with no clear D. CDR1 and CDR2 (germline): MDHEN, SYDVKM. Trimming left V 8 bases short and J 3 bases short, with 16 bases between. This CDR3 is built from 14 residues. CDR3 sequence reads: CASASPGRDYGYTF. As DNA, the CDR3 is TGTGCCAGCGCGTCCCCCGGGAGGGACTATGGCTACACCTTC.

This clone showed up just once. The gene calls are TRBV11-2 and TRBJ2-2, with 11 bases that match TRBD2. V lost 4 bases, J lost 0 bases, and 10 bases stayed unmatched. Germline-derived CDR1 and CDR2 are SGHAT and FQNNGV. This CDR3 comprises 19 residues. CDR3 amino acids: CASSSLASGRLANTGELFF. The CDR3 region has the DNA TGTGCCAGCAGCTCGTTGGCTAGCGGGAGGCTTGCGAACACCGGGGAGCTGTTTTTT.

The CDR3 region is CAISPLRTSGRRKGKETQYF. DNA for the CDR3: TGTGCCATCAGTCCCCTACGGACTAGCGGGAGGAGAAAAGGGAAAGAGACCCAGTACTTC. This chain links TRBV10-3 with TRBJ2-5, with 14 bases identical to TRBD2. Germline-derived CDR1 and CDR2 are ENHRY and SYGVKD. CDR3 size: 20 residues. The trim removed 5 bases at V and 3 bases at J, leaving 17 bases unmatched.

The genes are TRBV29-1 and TRBJ1-1, with D possibly matching TRBD1 (5 bases). This CDR3 contains 12 residues. Germline loops: CDR1 SQVTM, CDR2 ANQGSEA. V was shortened by 8 bases and J by 5 bases, with 15 bases between the two germline ends. CDR3 in DNA: TGCAGCACGCGTTGGGGGGGTACTGAAGCTTTCTTT. This encodes CSTRWGGTEAFF.

As DNA, the CDR3 is TGTGCCAGCGCCACGCCCTCCAGGAACACCGGGGAGCTGTTTTTT. Translating it yields CASATPSRNTGELFF. V is TRBV18 and J is TRBJ2-2; D is undetermined. Germline CDR1 reads KGHSH; CDR2 reads LQKENI. This CDR3 is 15 amino acids long. V shed 8 bases and J shed 1 base, with 14 bases lying between them.